The entry below gives a single TCR beta chain sequence along with its context. No cognate antigen has been identified for it. Per-base qualities were not stored, and no clone one base away is much larger. Here V drops 6 bases and J drops 0 bases, and the junction holds 4 bases not matched to any gene. From the cysteine up to the phenylalanine, the CDR3 has a length of 14 residues. The CDR3 DNA has 42 bases and is translated from base 1. CDR1 MNHNY and CDR2 SVGAGI are derived from the germline V gene (reference sequence). The sample originates from a study of T cell responses to AZD1222 COVID-19 vaccine (TCRdb year 2021). Looking at the study overall: AZD1222 recipients given second doses at about 4 weeks or at about 12 weeks were pooled, since spike-specific TCR depth and breadth were not found to differ between the two schedules. Trial participants were enrolled by age into subgroups of 18-55, 56-69 and 70-plus years, and around 150, 28 and 57 TCR-sequenced participants, respectively, were included in these subgroups. A total of about 230 trial participants underwent TCR sequencing, of whom around 200 received two doses of AZD1222 and about 25 received two doses of the MenACWY control vaccine. The research as a whole found: Spike-specific TCR breadth and depth rose significantly after two AZD1222 doses compared with day 0 and with MenACWY recipients. Reportedly, almost half of the unique spike-specific TCRs recognized epitopes lying outside the regions that are mutated in the B.1.351 and B.1.1.7 variants. Participants were mostly white British and included more females than males, and it was suggested by the authors that clonal diversity may have been underestimated. Only five to seven AZD1222 recipients were SARS-CoV-2 seropositive at baseline, limiting conclusions about previously exposed vaccinees. Because no day 14 peak-response samples were available, the repertoires could be characterized only after the peak T cell response. The whole spike protein was spanned by vaccine-associated CD4 TCRs, and dominant responses were seen in regions 160-218 and 743-854. The 56-69-year group was small, and its depth increase did not reach significance, likely because of low power.

Explained via the paper, the time point label denotes: baseline before first vaccination. The vaccinee samples were drawn from two UK trials, COV001 and COV002, one of which was a single-blind randomized controlled phase 2/3 trial testing AZD1222 (ChAdOx1 nCoV-19) in healthy adults. Trial participant PBMC samples were collected at day 0 and day 28 after the second dose for TCRbeta chain sequencing. The CDR3 regions of human TCRbeta chains were analyzed by immunosequencing. Per the authors' processing: Repertoire TCRs were checked for matches against a reference library of SARS-CoV-2-specific TCRs that had been generated using the MIRA antigen-specificity platform. Breadth meant the fraction of unique TCRs that were SARS-CoV-2-associated, whereas depth meant the fraction of total T cells that were SARS-CoV-2-associated. Using the MIRA data, each spike-specific TCR was assigned both to the spike region to which the TCR was reactive and to a CD4 or CD8 class. Log10-transformed breadth and depth values were compared by one-way ANOVA with Sidak's multiple comparisons tests. In its TCRdb copy, this immuneACCESS table keeps in-frame sequences only and misses some clones. Where compared with another copy, unresolved V genes explain less than half of these, and the others have no known cause. Clonal size and the V and J genes are those of that table, whereas D and trimming came from the DNA. For this sample the table gives about 100,000 clones, of which around 85% were detected only once. The ten largest clones represent around 5.9% of the sample.

This sample comprised peripheral blood, obtained on day 0 of AZD1222 vaccination. The chain uses TRBV6-6 and TRBJ2-7; 8 of the junction bases match TRBD1. The TCR comes from an adult in good health. The DNA reads as follows: TGTGCCAGCAGCCTGGACAGGGCCTCCTACGAGCAGTACTTC. Its protein is CASSLDRASYEQYF.